The T cell receptor (beta chain) under discussion was sequenced for a study of Ad26.COV2.S vaccination and SARS-CoV-2 variants. Study outcomes and limitations: Substantial breadth was reported for post-vaccination spike-specific CD8+ and CD4+ T cells. People who got the vaccine had more spike-specific TCR breadth than people who got placebo.

In regard to this clone: Its matching antigen is unknown.

Sample treatment: roughly 18 received Ad26.COV2.S at low or high dose, single or two shots; a few received placebo; per-sample allocation not given. Collection of samples fell on day 63 after the first vaccine or placebo injection. Boston hosted the donor, who was an adult aged 18-55 years. TCRdb's copy holds only in-frame clones and misses some; the assay was immunoSEQ multiplex PCR. The sample includes approximately 300,000 clones, just over 85% of them seen just once. CDR3 length: 14 residues. V was trimmed by 0 bases and J by 7 bases, leaving 10 bases between them. CDR1 SGHTA and CDR2 FQGNSA come from the germline V gene.

The specimen comprised peripheral blood, sampled in a trial of Ad26.COV2.S vaccine versus placebo. The chain combines TRBV7-2 with TRBJ1-3, with D hard to call. This clonotype was obtained from a person aged 18-60 years who received the Ad26.COV2.S COVID-19 vaccine or a placebo. The CDR3 DNA reads as TGTGCCAGCAGCTTAGCTCGCCGTCCGAACACCATATATTTT. It codes for CASSLARRPNTIYF.